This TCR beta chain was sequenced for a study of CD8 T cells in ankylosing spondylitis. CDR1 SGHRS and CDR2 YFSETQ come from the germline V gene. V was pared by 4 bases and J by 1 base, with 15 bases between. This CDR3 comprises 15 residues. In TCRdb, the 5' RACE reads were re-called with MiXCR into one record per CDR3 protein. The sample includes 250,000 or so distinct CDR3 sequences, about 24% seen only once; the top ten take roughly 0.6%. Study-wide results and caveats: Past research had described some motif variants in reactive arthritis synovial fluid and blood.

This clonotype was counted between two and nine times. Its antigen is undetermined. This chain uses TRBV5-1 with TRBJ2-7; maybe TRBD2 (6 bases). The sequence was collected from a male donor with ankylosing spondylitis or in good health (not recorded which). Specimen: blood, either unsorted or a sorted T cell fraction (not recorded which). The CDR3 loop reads CASSGGLLGSYEQYF. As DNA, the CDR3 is TGCGCCAGCAGCGGGGGACTGCTGGGGTCCTACGAGCAGTACTTC.